This section outlines one T cell receptor beta chain sequence together with its context. The sample comes from a study of T cell changes during pregnancy in multiple sclerosis. This CDR3 is built from 15 residues. Looked up from germline, CDR1 is LGHNA and CDR2 is YSLEER. Trimming shortened V by 1 base and J by 2 bases, and 12 bases separated the two germline ends. The assay was immunoSEQ multiplex PCR, and TCRdb's table has in-frame clones only and misses some. Of approximately 41,000 clones in the sample, roughly 89% were seen once. The sample in question was CD4+ T cells from peripheral blood mononuclear cells, obtained in the first trimester of pregnancy. This receptor was obtained from a female donor with multiple sclerosis, enrolled in a pregnancy study. The chain couples TRBV4-3 to TRBJ2-7, with D possibly TRBD2 on 6 matching bases. CDR3 nucleotides: TGCGCCAGCAGCCAAGTTGGAGGGAATCCCTACGAGCAGTACTTC. Protein product: CASSQVGGNPYEQYF.